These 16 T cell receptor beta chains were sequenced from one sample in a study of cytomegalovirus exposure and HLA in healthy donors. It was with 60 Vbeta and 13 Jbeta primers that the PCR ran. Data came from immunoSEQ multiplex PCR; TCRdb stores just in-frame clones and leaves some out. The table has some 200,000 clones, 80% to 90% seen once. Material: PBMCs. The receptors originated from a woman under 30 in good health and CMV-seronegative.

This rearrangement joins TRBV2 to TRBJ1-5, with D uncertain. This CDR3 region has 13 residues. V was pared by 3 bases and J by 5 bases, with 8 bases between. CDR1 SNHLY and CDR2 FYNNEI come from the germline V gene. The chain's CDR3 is CASSDPLHQPQHF. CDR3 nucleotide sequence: TGTGCCAGCAGTGATCCCCTTCATCAGCCCCAGCATTTT.

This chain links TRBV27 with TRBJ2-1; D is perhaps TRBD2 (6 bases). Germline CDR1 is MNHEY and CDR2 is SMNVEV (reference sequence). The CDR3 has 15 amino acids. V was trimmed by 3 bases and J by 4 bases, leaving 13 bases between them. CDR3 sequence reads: CASSLDGSGYNEQFF. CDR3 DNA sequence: TGTGCCAGCAGTTTGGACGGGAGTGGGTACAATGAGCAGTTCTTC.

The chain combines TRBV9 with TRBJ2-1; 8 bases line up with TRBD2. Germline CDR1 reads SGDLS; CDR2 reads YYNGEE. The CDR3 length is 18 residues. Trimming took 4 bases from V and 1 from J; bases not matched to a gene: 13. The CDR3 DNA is TGTGCCAGCAGCCAACGTATGGCTAGCGGGTCTTCCTACAATGAGCAGTTCTTC. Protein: CASSQRMASGSSYNEQFF.

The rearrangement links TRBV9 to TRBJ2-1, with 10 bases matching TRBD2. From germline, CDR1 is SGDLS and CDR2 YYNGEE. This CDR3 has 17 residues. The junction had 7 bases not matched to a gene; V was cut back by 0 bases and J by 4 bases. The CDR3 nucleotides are TGTGCCAGCAGCGTAGGGCTAGCGGGAGACCGGTACAATGAGCAGTTCTTC. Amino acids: CASSVGLAGDRYNEQFF. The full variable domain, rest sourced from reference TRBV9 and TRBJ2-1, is DSGVTQTPKHLITATGQRVTLRCSPRSGDLSVYWYQQSLDQGLQFLIQYYNGEERAKGNILERFSAQQFPDLHSELNLSSLELGDSALYFCASSVGLAGDRYNEQFFGPGTRLTVL.

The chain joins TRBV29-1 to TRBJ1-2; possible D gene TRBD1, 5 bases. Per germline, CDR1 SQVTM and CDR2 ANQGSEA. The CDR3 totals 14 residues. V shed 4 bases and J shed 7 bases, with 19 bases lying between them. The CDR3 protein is CSVAFSQGPGGYTF. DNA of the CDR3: TGCAGCGTTGCCTTCAGCCAGGGTCCGGGTGGCTACACCTTC.

The CDR3 sequence is CASSVEQAYNQPQHF. In DNA, the CDR3 is TGTGCCAGCAGTGTTGAGCAGGCGTACAATCAGCCCCAGCATTTT. The chain joins TRBV2 to TRBJ1-5; the D is unclear. The CDR3 sequence is 15 residues long. Germline CDR1 reads SNHLY; CDR2 reads FYNNEI. Trimming took off 4 bases at V and 3 bases at J, with 13 bases between the two ends.

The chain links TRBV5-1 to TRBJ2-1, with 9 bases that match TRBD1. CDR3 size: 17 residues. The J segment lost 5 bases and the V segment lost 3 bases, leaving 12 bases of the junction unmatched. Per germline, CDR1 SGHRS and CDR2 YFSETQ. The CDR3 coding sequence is TGCGCCAGCAGCTCACTTTCTGGGACAGGGACACACAATGAGCAGTTCTTC. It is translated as CASSSLSGTGTHNEQFF.

The CDR3 DNA follows: TGTGCCAGCAGTTGGACAGGGCGAGATACGCAGTATTTT. It is translated as CASSWTGRDTQYF. The V and J genes are TRBV27 and TRBJ2-3, with 8 bases fitting TRBD1. The V and J ends lost 4 bases and 5 bases, in that order; junction bases with no gene match: 2. Per the germline V gene, CDR1 is MNHEY and CDR2 is SMNVEV (reference sequence). The CDR3 is 13 amino acids.

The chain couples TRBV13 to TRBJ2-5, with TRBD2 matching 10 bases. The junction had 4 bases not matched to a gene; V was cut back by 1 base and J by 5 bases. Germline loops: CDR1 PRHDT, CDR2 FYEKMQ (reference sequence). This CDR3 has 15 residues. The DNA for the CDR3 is TGTGCCAGCAGCTTAGTGCCTAGCGGGGGCGAGACCCAGTACTTC. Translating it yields CASSLVPSGGETQYF.

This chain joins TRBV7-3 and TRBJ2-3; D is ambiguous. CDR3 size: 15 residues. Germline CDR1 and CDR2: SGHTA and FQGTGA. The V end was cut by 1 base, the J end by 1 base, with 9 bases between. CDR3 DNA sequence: TGTGCCAGCAGCTTAATGCCCCAGGGCACAGATACGCAGTATTTT. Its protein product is CASSLMPQGTDTQYF. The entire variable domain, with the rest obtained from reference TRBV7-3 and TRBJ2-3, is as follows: GAGVSQTPSNKVTEKGKYVELRCDPISGHTALYWYRQSLGQGPEFLIYFQGTGAADDSGLPNDRFFAVRPEGSVSTLKIQRTERGDSAVYLCASSLMPQGTDTQYFGPGTRLTVL.

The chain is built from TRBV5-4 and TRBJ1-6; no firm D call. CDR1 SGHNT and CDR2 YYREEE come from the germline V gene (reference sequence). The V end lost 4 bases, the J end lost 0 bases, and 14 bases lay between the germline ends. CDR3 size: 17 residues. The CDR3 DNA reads TGTGCCAGCAGCGGTGAGGGCCCCAGCTCCTATAATTCACCCCTCCACTTT. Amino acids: CASSGEGPSSYNSPLHF.

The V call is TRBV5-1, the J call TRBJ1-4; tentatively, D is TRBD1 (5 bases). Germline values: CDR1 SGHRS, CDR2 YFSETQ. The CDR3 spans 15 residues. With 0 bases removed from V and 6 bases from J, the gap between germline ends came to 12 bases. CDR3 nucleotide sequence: TGCGCCAGCAGCTTGGCCACCAGGGTGGATGAAAAACTGTTTTTT. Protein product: CASSLATRVDEKLFF. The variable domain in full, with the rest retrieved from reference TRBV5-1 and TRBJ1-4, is KAGVTQTPRYLIKTRGQQVTLSCSPISGHRSVSWYQQTPGQGLQFLFEYFSETQRNKGNFPGRFSGRQFSNSRSEMNVSTLELGDSALYLCASSLATRVDEKLFFGSGTQLSVL.

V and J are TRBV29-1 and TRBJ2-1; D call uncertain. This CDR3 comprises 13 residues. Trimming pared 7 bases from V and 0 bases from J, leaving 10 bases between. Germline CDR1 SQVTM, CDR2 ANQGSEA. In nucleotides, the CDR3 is TGCAGCGGGTCCCTATACTCCTACAATGAGCAGTTCTTC. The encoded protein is CSGSLYSYNEQFF.

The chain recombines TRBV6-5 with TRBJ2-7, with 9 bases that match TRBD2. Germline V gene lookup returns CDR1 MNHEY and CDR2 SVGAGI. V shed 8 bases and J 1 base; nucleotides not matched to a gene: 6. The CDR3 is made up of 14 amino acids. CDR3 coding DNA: TGTGCCAGCTCGAGGCGGGAGGGATCCTACGAGCAGTACTTC. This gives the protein CASSRREGSYEQYF.

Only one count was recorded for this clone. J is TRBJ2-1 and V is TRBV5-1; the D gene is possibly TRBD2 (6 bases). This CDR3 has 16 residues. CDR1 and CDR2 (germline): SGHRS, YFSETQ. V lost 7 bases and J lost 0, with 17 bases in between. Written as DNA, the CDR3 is TGCGCCAGCCAGTTGCGAGCGGGCACCTCCTACAATGAGCAGTTCTTC. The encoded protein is CASQLRAGTSYNEQFF.

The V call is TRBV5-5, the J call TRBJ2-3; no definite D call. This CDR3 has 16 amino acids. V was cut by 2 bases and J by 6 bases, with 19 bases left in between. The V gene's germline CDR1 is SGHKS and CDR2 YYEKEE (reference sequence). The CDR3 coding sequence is TGTGCCAGCAGCTTTATGATGCGAAGTCCTGATGATACGCAGTATTTT. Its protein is CASSFMMRSPDDTQYF.